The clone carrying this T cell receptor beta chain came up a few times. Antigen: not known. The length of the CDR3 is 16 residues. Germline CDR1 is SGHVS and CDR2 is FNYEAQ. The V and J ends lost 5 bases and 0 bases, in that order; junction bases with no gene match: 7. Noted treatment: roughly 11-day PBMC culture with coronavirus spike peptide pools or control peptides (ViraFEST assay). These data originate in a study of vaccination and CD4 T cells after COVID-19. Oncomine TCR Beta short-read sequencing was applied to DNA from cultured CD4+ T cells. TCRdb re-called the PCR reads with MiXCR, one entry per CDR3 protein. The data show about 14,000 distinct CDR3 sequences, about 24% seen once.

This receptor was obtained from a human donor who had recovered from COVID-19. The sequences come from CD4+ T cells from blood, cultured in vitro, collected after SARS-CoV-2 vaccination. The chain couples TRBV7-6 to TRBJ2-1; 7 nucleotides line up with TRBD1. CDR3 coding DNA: TGTGCCAGCAGCCCAGGGGGAGACCCCTCCTACAATGAGCAGTTCTTC. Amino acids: CASSPGGDPSYNEQFF.